This TCR beta chain was captured by sequencing in a study of blood T cell repertoires in COVID-19 (dated by TCRdb to about 2020). For context, the study as a whole: The collaborator samples originated in the United States, Italy and Spain and spanned the acute and convalescent phases of COVID-19. The prospective study material was composed of cDNA or gDNA derived from T cells, B-cell-depleted T cells, or PBMCs. Deeply sampled blood TCRbeta repertoires from subjects exposed to, actively infected with, or recovered from COVID-19 were included in the dataset. The repertoires were released in a freely available public database meant as a resource for research on the immune response to SARS-CoV-2. The samples were drawn from the first 160 participants of the ongoing ImmuneRACE study and from 1,200 or so subjects provided by 6 global collaborators. Sample metadata almost always included a de-identified subject ID, COVID-19 status, age in years and sex. HLA class I and class II types, where available, came from metadata supplied by the sample provider rather than from assay-based typing.

For this clone: Its cognate antigen has yet to be identified. Per-base quality was not reported, and no clone a single base away is much larger than it.

TCRbeta CDR3 regions were amplified from genomic DNA by means of the immunoSEQ Assay, a bias-controlled multiplex PCR. Turning to the authors' computational methods: Nucleated cell counts per sample were estimated from amplification of reference gene primers within the assay. Sequence reads were collapsed and filtered to measure the absolute abundance of every unique TCRbeta CDR3 rearrangement. Productive Simpson clonality was computed per sample as the square root of Simpson's diversity index over productive rearrangements. TCRdb's version of the immuneACCESS table is confined to in-frame rearrangements and falls short of the full clone set. An unresolved V gene accounts for under half of the shortfall where checked; the remainder is of unknown origin. The DNA was the basis for D and trimming; V, J and clone size are from that table. This sample comprises around 78,000 clones, 86% of them detected only once. Around 2% of the sample rests with the top ten.

The collaborating institutions used their own protocols to collect whole blood in K2EDTA tubes. For TCRbeta analysis, collaborators shipped samples in one of three forms: frozen whole blood, isolated PBMCs, or DNA extracted from either of those sample types. Results and caveats for the whole study, not just this receptor: The amount of clinical and demographic metadata varied by source and participant and was provided uncurated.

The clonotype comes from an older woman with acute or convalescent COVID-19. Material: peripheral blood.

The encoded CDR3 is CAISSRGIDTQYF. The bases are TGTGCCATCAGCAGCAGGGGGATAGATACGCAGTATTTT. The sequence links TRBV10-3 to TRBJ2-3; 7 middle bases align to TRBD1. Trimming accounts for 6 bases at V and 5 bases at J, while the number of junction bases matched to no gene is 5. Looking up the germline V gene yields CDR1 ENHRY and CDR2 SYGVKD. The CDR3 has 13 amino acids, counting the end cysteine and phenylalanine. The kept DNA is CDR3 alone, 39 bases in frame from the first base.